The 16 T cell receptor beta chains below come from one sample, sequenced in a study of T cell repertoires in cytomegalovirus infection (dated by TCRdb to about 2019). The treatment or condition label on this specimen signifies: in vitro stimulation with specific CMV peptide epitopes to enrich CMV-specific T cells. Reads for this sample came from an Illumina HiSeq 1500. TCRdb cleaned the public reads at Q25 with fastp, built clones with MiXCR and kept in-frame beta chains. Here each entry gathers all rows of one CDR3 protein and keeps the most common genes and DNA. The sample table lists about 120,000 distinct CDR3 sequences, around 30% of them with a count of one. The ten largest clonotypes hold 40% to 45% of the sample. Their specific antigens are unknown. The sample here was CD8+ T cells from cultured PBMCs, taken from culture after CMV antigen stimulation. The receptors were sampled from a human donor in good health (CMV status not recorded). Some clones in this sample may be carry-over from other donors' samples.

This clonotype was recorded only once. The gene calls are TRBV28 and TRBJ2-5; TRBD2 matches at 7 bases. Germline lookup yields CDR1 MDHEN and CDR2 SYDVKM. Losses at the gene ends were 3 bases for V and 5 bases for J; bases not matched to a gene: 9. This CDR3 has 15 amino acids. This CDR3 is CASSFRGGGYETQYF. CDR3 nucleotides: TGTGCCAGCAGTTTCCGGGGCGGGGGATACGAGACCCAGTACTTC.

This clonotype was recorded a few times. The rearrangement uses TRBV6-2 or TRBV6-3 and TRBJ2-1; 11 nucleotides agree with TRBD2. The CDR3 loop spans 17 amino acids. Trimming took 2 bases from V and 8 from J; bases not matched to a gene: 11. CDR1 and CDR2 (germline): MNHEY, SVGEGT. For the CDR3, the DNA is TGTGCCAGCAGTTACGACATTAGAAAGGGACTAGCGGATGAGCAGTTCTTC. It encodes CASSYDIRKGLADEQFF.

CDR3 in DNA: TGCGCCAGCAGCTTCCCGGGACAGTTTGGCTACACCTTC. Its translation: CASSFPGQFGYTF. The J gene is TRBJ1-2, the V gene TRBV4-1, with 7 bases that match TRBD1. The CDR3 is made up of 13 amino acids. Germline CDR1 MGHRA, CDR2 YSYEKL. With V trimmed by 5 bases and J by 7 bases, 7 bases remained unmatched.

In this sample, this clonotype turned up a few times. J is TRBJ1-2 and V is TRBV7-9; weak D call: TRBD1 (6 bases). Between the trimmed V and J ends, which lost 7 bases and 6 bases, there was a span of 15 bases. Germline CDR1 and CDR2: SEHNR and FQNEAQ (reference sequence). The CDR3 totals 13 residues. CDR3 in DNA: TGTGCCAGCAACTCGAGGGGGGTGGATGGCTACACCTTC. This codes for CASNSRGVDGYTF.

The chain couples TRBV12-5 to TRBJ1-1; D is unresolved. CDR1 and CDR2 from the germline V gene are LGHNT and FRNRAP. This CDR3 is built from 12 residues. Trimming left V 2 bases short and J 6 bases short, with 7 bases between. The CDR3 spells CASGLFGAEAFF. As DNA, the CDR3 is TGTGCTAGTGGTTTGTTCGGGGCTGAAGCTTTCTTT.

This clonotype came up a few times. The rearrangement uses TRBV19 and TRBJ1-2; D is ambiguous. Trimming removed 6 bases from V and 3 bases from J, with 2 bases in between. Germline V gives CDR1 LNHDA, CDR2 SQIVND (reference sequence). The CDR3 is made up of 10 amino acids. The CDR3 region is CASRDYGYTF. CDR3 nucleotides: TGTGCCAGTAGAGACTATGGCTACACCTTC.

This clonotype was recorded a few times. CDR3 coding DNA: TGTGCCAGCAGTTTATCATTTAGCGGGGAGTCCTACGAGCAGTACTTC. Its protein is CASSLSFSGESYEQYF. The chain joins TRBV12-3 or TRBV12-4 to TRBJ2-7; 8 nucleotides align to TRBD2. V lost 2 bases, J lost 1 base, and 7 bases stayed unmatched. The CDR3 consists of 16 residues.

The chain couples TRBV7-8 to TRBJ2-1; D is possibly TRBD2 (6 bases). The CDR3 contains 15 residues. Trimming removed 1 base from V and 1 base from J, with 8 bases in between. From germline, CDR1 is SGHVS and CDR2 FQNEAQ. The chain's CDR3 is CASSLDGGSYNEQFF. DNA for the CDR3: TGTGCCAGCAGCTTAGACGGGGGATCCTACAATGAGCAGTTCTTC.

The chain is built from TRBV11-2 and TRBJ1-1; D not certain. CDR1 SGHAT and CDR2 FQNNGV come from the germline V gene. V was shortened by 3 bases and J by 5 bases, with 13 bases between the two germline ends. The CDR3 totals 14 residues. CDR3: CASSLPGGKTEAFF. CDR3 nucleotide sequence: TGTGCCAGCAGCTTGCCGGGAGGAAAGACTGAAGCTTTCTTT. Full variable domain (remainder filled in from reference TRBV11-2 and TRBJ1-1): EAGVAQSPRYKIIEKRQSVAFWCNPISGHATLYWYQQILGQGPKLLIQFQNNGVVDDSQLPKDRFSAERLKGVDSTLKIQPAKLEDSAVYLCASSLPGGKTEAFFGQGTRLTVV.

The V gene is TRBV9, the J gene TRBJ2-7; no reliable D call. This CDR3 has 13 residues. Germline V CDR1 and CDR2: SGDLS, YYNGEE. Trimming took off 4 bases at V and 1 base at J, with 9 bases between the two ends. The CDR3, as DNA: TGTGCCAGCAGCCCCCCCCGATCCTACGAGCAGTACTTC. Its translation is CASSPPRSYEQYF.

The chain carries TRBV20-1 and TRBJ2-1; unclear D gene. With 5 bases removed from V and 9 bases from J, the gap between germline ends came to 11 bases. Germline values: CDR1 DFQATT, CDR2 SNEGSKA (reference sequence). CDR3 size: 11 residues. CDR3 amino acids: CSASDWGEQFF. DNA of the CDR3: TGCAGTGCTTCAGATTGGGGTGAGCAGTTCTTC.

J is TRBJ2-2 and V is TRBV5-6, with D possibly called TRBD1 or TRBD2 (6 bases each). The CDR3 spans 15 residues. Germline CDR1 is SGHDT and CDR2 is YYEEEE. Between the trimmed V and J ends, which lost 0 bases and 3 bases, there was a span of 9 bases. The CDR3 protein is CASSLAGEDTGELFF. The CDR3 nucleotides read TGTGCCAGCAGCTTGGCAGGGGAGGACACCGGGGAGCTGTTTTTT.

This sequence joins TRBV6-2 or TRBV6-3 and TRBJ2-3; D remains unclear. Per the germline V gene, CDR1 is MNHEY and CDR2 is SVGEGT. This CDR3 contains 14 residues. V shed 4 bases and J shed 5 bases, with 13 bases lying between them. Here the CDR3 DNA reads TGTGCCAGCAGTTTTGACACCTTACGAGATACGCAGTATTTT. Amino acids: CASSFDTLRDTQYF.

This chain connects TRBV4-1 to TRBJ1-3, with D uncertain. Trimming took 6 bases from V and 0 from J, leaving 6 bases between them. Germline CDR1 MGHRA, CDR2 YSYEKL. This CDR3 comprises 13 residues. CDR3 in DNA: TGCGCCAGCAGAGCCCTCTCTGGAAACACCATATATTTT. This codes for CASRALSGNTIYF.

The rearrangement joins TRBV20-1 to TRBJ1-1, with 8 bases lining up with TRBD1. The CDR3 spans 15 residues. Germline V gives CDR1 DFQATT, CDR2 SNEGSKA (reference sequence). Losses at the gene ends were 2 bases for V and 4 bases for J; bases not matched to a gene: 9. The CDR3, as DNA: TGCAGTGCTAGATACAGGGGGTTGAGGAGCACTGAAGCTTTCTTT. It codes for CSARYRGLRSTEAFF.

The gene calls are TRBV6-1 and TRBJ1-5; 7 bases align to TRBD1. The CDR3 is 15 residues long. Germline CDR1 reads MNHNS; CDR2 reads SASEGT. J gave up 1 base and V 5 bases, and 5 bases lay outside the gene matches. CDR3 residues: CASSSTGWSNQPQHF. CDR3 coding DNA: TGTGCCAGCAGTTCGACAGGGTGGAGCAATCAGCCCCAGCATTTT.